Shown below are 17 T cell receptor beta chains from a single sample sequenced in a study of blood T cells in healthy people across ages. Through a sample-barcoded 5' primer and a J-beta primer mix, a second PCR was run for roughly 6 to 11 cycles. TCRdb re-called the 5' RACE reads through MiXCR, storing one row per CDR3 protein. Seen here are 700,000 to 950,000 distinct CDR3 sequences, about 42% observed once, and the top ten hold roughly 20%. Sequencing was carried out using blood. The source is a woman aged 55-75 years in good health.

This clonotype was counted between two and nine times. V and J are TRBV2 and TRBJ2-5; D call uncertain. Germline V gene data show CDR1 as SNHLY and CDR2 as FYNNEI. The CDR3 consists of 12 residues. V lost 7 bases, J lost 2 bases, and 8 bases lay in between. In DNA, the CDR3 is TGTGCCAGCACGCAGGAACAAGAGACCCAGTACTTC. Its protein product is CASTQEQETQYF.

V usage is TRBV7-3 and J usage is TRBJ2-2, with 8 bases aligning to TRBD2. CDR1 and CDR2 (germline): SGHTA, FQGTGA. The ends lost 5 bases at V and 2 bases at J; junction bases unmatched: 7. The CDR3 consists of 16 residues. CDR3 protein: CASSTHGLANTGELFF. The CDR3 bases are TGTGCCAGCAGCACGCACGGACTAGCAAACACCGGGGAGCTGTTTTTT.

In the case of this clonotype: Possible read error: a much larger clone is one base away. The chain couples TRBV7-2 to TRBJ1-2, with D possibly TRBD1 on 6 matching bases. The CDR3 is made up of 14 amino acids. Trimming took 5 bases from V and 8 from J, leaving 18 bases between them. Germline V gene sequence: CDR1 SGHTA, CDR2 FQGNSA. The CDR3 DNA is TGTGCCAGCAGCCAAAGGACAGCGGGGGCCGGCTACACCTTC. As protein: CASSQRTAGAGYTF.

This clonotype showed up just a few times. CDR3 protein: CASSLEAAQYF. The CDR3 coding sequence is TGTGCCAGCAGCCTCGAGGCGGCCCAGTACTTC. V is TRBV7-9 and J is TRBJ2-7; D is ambiguous. The CDR3 contains 11 residues. Germline CDR1 is SEHNR and CDR2 is FQNEAQ (reference sequence). V lost 5 bases, J lost 10 bases, and 12 bases lay in between.

This clonotype was detected only a few times. The chain uses TRBV12-3 or TRBV12-4 and TRBJ2-5, with D unclear. The end of the DNA aligns better with TRBJ2-7, so the J call may be wrong. The CDR3 covers 12 residues. As DNA, the CDR3 is TGTGCCAGCAGTCACCGATTGGACGAGCAGTACTTC. Protein product: CASSHRLDEQYF.

The V gene is TRBV6-6, the J gene TRBJ1-2; D remains ambiguous. CDR1 and CDR2 from the germline V gene are MNHNY and SVGAGI (reference sequence). The CDR3 runs 13 residues. V lost 5 bases, J lost 8 bases, and 15 bases lay in between. Here the CDR3 reads CASSPSGVGGYTF. Here the CDR3 DNA reads TGTGCCAGCAGTCCCTCCGGGGTGGGCGGCTACACCTTC.

This clonotype was seen at least ten times. V gene TRBV29-1 combines with J gene TRBJ2-1; TRBD2 matches 7 bases. Germline assignment: CDR1 SQVTM and CDR2 ANQGSEA. The junction had 12 bases not matched to a gene; V was cut back by 7 bases and J by 9 bases. The CDR3 length is 13 residues. The CDR3 DNA reads TGCAGCGCATACGGGGGGACTATAAGTGAGCAGTTCTTC. It yields the protein CSAYGGTISEQFF.

The chain carries TRBV29-1 and TRBJ2-1; TRBD2 matches 8 bases. With 7 bases clipped from V and 10 bases from J, the junction kept 12 bases outside the gene matches. The germline V gene encodes CDR1 SQVTM and CDR2 ANQGSEA. The CDR3 length is 13 residues. CDR3 in amino acids: CSAAGEGVCEQFF. The CDR3 DNA reads TGCAGCGCAGCGGGGGAAGGGGTGTGCGAGCAGTTCTTC.

The rearrangement links TRBV20-1 to TRBJ2-1; D is unresolved. The germline V gene has CDR1 DFQATT and CDR2 SNEGSKA (reference sequence). The V gene lost 6 bases and the J gene lost 0 bases, with 15 bases spanning the gap. CDR3 size: 15 residues. CDR3 residues: CSADHLESSYNEQFF. CDR3 sequence (DNA): TGCAGTGCAGATCATCTAGAGAGCTCCTACAATGAGCAGTTCTTC.

This clonotype was counted between two and nine times. The V and J genes are TRBV12-3 or TRBV12-4 and TRBJ1-5; a possible D gene is TRBD1 (5 bases). The CDR3 totals 14 residues. The germline V and J ends were trimmed by 4 bases and 2 bases, with 9 bases remaining between them. CDR3 in amino acids: CASSYRFGNQPQHF. Written as DNA, the CDR3 is TGTGCCAGCAGTTACAGGTTTGGCAATCAGCCCCAGCATTTT.

J is TRBJ2-7 and V is TRBV2; D is uncertain. Per the germline V gene, CDR1 is SNHLY and CDR2 is FYNNEI. Between the trimmed V and J ends, which lost 1 base and 3 bases, there was a span of 13 bases. This CDR3 is 15 amino acids long. The CDR3 DNA reads TGTGCCAGCAGTGAAGAGTTATCCGCCTTCTACGAGCAGTACTTC. It encodes CASSEELSAFYEQYF. The variable domain in full, completed from reference TRBV2 and TRBJ2-7, reads EPEVTQTPSHQVTQMGQEVILRCVPISNHLYFYWYRQILGQKVEFLVSFYNNEISEKSEIFDDQFSVERPDGSNFTLKIRSTKLEDSAMYFCASSEELSAFYEQYFGPGTRLTVT.

This clonotype showed up many times. V is TRBV20-1 and J is TRBJ2-5; TRBD1 matches at 7 bases. CDR3 length: 14 amino acids. The V and J ends lost 6 bases and 5 bases, in that order; junction bases with no gene match: 12. From germline, CDR1 is DFQATT and CDR2 SNEGSKA (reference sequence). CDR3 protein: CSAPSHRGGETQYF. The CDR3 nucleotides read TGCAGTGCGCCATCTCACAGGGGCGGGGAGACCCAGTACTTC.

As regards this clonotype: A junction end diverges from the germline sequence, so it may reflect a read error. V is TRBV12-3 or TRBV12-4 and J is TRBJ1-1; D call uncertain. The CDR3 is 13 amino acids. The CDR3, as DNA: TGTGCCAGCAGTGTAGCGGTCGACACTGAAGCTTTCTTT. The encoded protein is CASSVAVDTEAFF.

This clonotype was detected only once. This may come from a read error, since a much larger clone is one base off. The chain uses TRBV5-1 and TRBJ2-5; 9 bases are a match to TRBD2. Germline V lookup: CDR1 SGHRS, CDR2 YFSETQ. Losses at the gene ends were 4 bases for V and 11 bases for J; bases not matched to a gene: 15. The CDR3 length is 15 residues. The CDR3 loop reads CASSPVVAGVNEQYF. CDR3 nucleotide sequence: TGCGCCAGCAGCCCAGTGGTAGCGGGAGTCAATGAGCAGTACTTC. The whole variable domain, filled in from reference TRBV5-1 and TRBJ2-5, reads KAGVTQTPRYLIKTRGQQVTLSCSPISGHRSVSWYQQTPGQGLQFLFEYFSETQRNKGNFPGRFSGRQFSNSRSEMNVSTLELGDSALYLCASSPVVAGVNEQYFGPGTRLLVL.

This clonotype has just a few counts. The junction shows a germline mismatch at one end, possibly a read error. The chain links TRBV25-1 to TRBJ2-7, with 11 bases that match TRBD2. Germline V gene data show CDR1 as MGHDK and CDR2 as SYGVNS. The CDR3 has 18 residues. The CDR3 sequence: CASSENPGTSGSVYERYF. The CDR3 DNA reads as TGTGCCAGCAGTGAAAATCCCGGGACTAGCGGAAGTGTATACGAGCGGTACTTC.

The chain links TRBV3-1 to TRBJ2-5; the D is unclear. V shed 8 bases and J shed 5 bases, with 9 bases lying between them. The CDR3 length is 11 residues. The germline gives CDR1 LGHDT, CDR2 YNNKEL (reference sequence). The CDR3 loop reads CASGPYETQYF. CDR3 DNA sequence: TGTGCCAGCGGGCCGTACGAGACCCAGTACTTC.

The chain joins TRBV7-2 to TRBJ2-3, with TRBD2 as a possible D gene (5 bases). Trimming pared 3 bases from V and 6 bases from J, leaving 10 bases between. The length of the CDR3 is 13 residues. Germline V gene sequence: CDR1 SGHTA, CDR2 FQGNSA. The DNA for the CDR3 is TGTGCCAGCAGCTTTAGCGCTATCGATACGCAGTATTTT. Residues: CASSFSAIDTQYF.